The 15 T cell receptor beta chains in this list originate from one sample, sequenced in a study of blood T cell repertoires in COVID-19. The method was immunoSEQ multiplex PCR; TCRdb's version includes in-frame clones alone and lacks a portion of them. The sample records 250,000 to 300,000 clones, about 87% being singletons. Sequenced: peripheral blood. These receptors came from a woman aged 40 to 50 with acute or convalescent COVID-19.

The rearrangement links TRBV2 to TRBJ1-1; 7 bases align to TRBD1. This CDR3 region has 11 residues. J lost 8 bases, V lost 8 bases, and 5 bases had no gene match. CDR1 and CDR2 (germline): SNHLY, FYNNEI. CDR3 DNA: TGTGCCAGCCAACTACAGGGGGAAGCTTTCTTT. Translated, it gives CASQLQGEAFF. Supplemented by reference TRBV2 and TRBJ1-1, the full variable domain reads EPEVTQTPSHQVTQMGQEVILRCVPISNHLYFYWYRQILGQKVEFLVSFYNNEISEKSEIFDDQFSVERPDGSNFTLKIRSTKLEDSAMYFCASQLQGEAFFGQGTRLTVV.

This clone was detected only once. The chain combines TRBV12-3 or TRBV12-4 with TRBJ1-2, with a possible D match to TRBD1 (6 bases). Between the trimmed V and J ends, which lost 3 bases and 8 bases, there was a span of 13 bases. This CDR3 spans 13 amino acids. CDR3 sequence reads: CASSFQGSTGYTF. The DNA for the CDR3 is TGTGCCAGCAGTTTCCAGGGGTCAACCGGCTACACCTTC.

This chain's CDR3 is CASGLGQAGNTEAFF. The CDR3 DNA reads as TGTGCTAGTGGTTTGGGCCAGGCAGGGAACACTGAAGCTTTCTTT. The chain links TRBV12-5 to TRBJ1-1; D uncertain. The CDR3 has 15 residues. CDR1 and CDR2 from the germline V gene are LGHNT and FRNRAP. V lost 1 base and J lost 1, with 10 bases in between.

The chain is built from TRBV20-1 and TRBJ1-5; possibly TRBD1 for D (5 bases). V lost 3 bases to trimming and J lost 6 bases, with 12 bases between them. The CDR3 contains 13 residues. Per germline, CDR1 DFQATT and CDR2 SNEGSKA (reference sequence). CDR3 sequence reads: CSASSRATQPQHF. CDR3 coding DNA: TGCAGTGCTAGTTCCAGGGCGACTCAGCCCCAGCATTTT.

The J gene is TRBJ2-4, the V gene TRBV9; maybe TRBD1 (5 bases). This CDR3 has 18 residues. CDR1 is SGDLS and CDR2 is YYNGEE in the germline V gene. V lost 0 bases and J lost 0, with 16 bases in between. The DNA for the CDR3 is TGTGCCAGCAGCGTAGGGGGCAGGTCTTTTCTAGCCAAAAACATTCAGTACTTC. It encodes CASSVGGRSFLAKNIQYF.

The rearrangement links TRBV4-1 to TRBJ1-2; D not resolved. V lost 4 bases and J 8 bases, leaving 20 bases between the germline ends. The CDR3 runs to 15 residues. Germline V CDR1 and CDR2: MGHRA, YSYEKL. The CDR3 DNA is TGCGCCAGCAGCCTGGCAGCGGGGTCAACCTTCGGCTACACCTTC. Protein: CASSLAAGSTFGYTF.

The chain is built from TRBV9 and TRBJ2-7; D is undetermined. This CDR3 region has 13 residues. Trimming pared 2 bases from V and 5 bases from J, leaving 11 bases between. Germline CDR1 reads SGDLS; CDR2 reads YYNGEE. As DNA, the CDR3 is TGTGCCAGCAGCGTCTCCCCCGGTGACGAGCAGTACGTC. As protein: CASSVSPGDEQYV.

This sequence joins TRBV4-1 and TRBJ1-4; perhaps TRBD1 as D (5 bases). Trimming stripped 0 bases from V and 2 bases from J, with 13 bases between. CDR1 and CDR2 from the germline V gene are MGHRA and YSYEKL. The CDR3 loop spans 17 amino acids. CDR3 in DNA: TGCGCCAGCAGCCAAGATCGGGGGGTGGGGACTAATGAAAAACTGTTTTTT. This encodes CASSQDRGVGTNEKLFF.

This rearrangement joins TRBV5-1 to TRBJ2-3, with TRBD2 matching 8 bases. CDR3 length: 15 amino acids. CDR1 and CDR2 from the germline V gene are SGHRS and YFSETQ. The junction had 5 bases not matched to a gene; V was cut back by 4 bases and J by 1 base. The chain's CDR3 is CASSISGDRTDTQYF. The CDR3 DNA sequence: TGCGCCAGCAGCATTAGCGGGGATCGCACAGATACGCAGTATTTT.

The chain uses TRBV7-2 and TRBJ2-5; 7 nucleotides agree with TRBD2. The germline V gene has CDR1 SGHTA and CDR2 FQGNSA. The CDR3 extends over 15 amino acids. J lost 2 bases, V lost 2 bases, and 5 bases had no gene match. The CDR3 is CASSLHSGVQETQYF. The CDR3 coding sequence is TGTGCCAGCAGCTTACACAGCGGGGTTCAAGAGACCCAGTACTTC.

A remark on this clone: The sample holds other DNA sequences that translate to the same CDR3. This rearrangement joins TRBV2 to TRBJ1-2; 8 nucleotides align to TRBD1. CDR3 size: 15 residues. V lost 4 bases, J lost 0 bases, and 4 bases stayed unmatched. Germline values: CDR1 SNHLY, CDR2 FYNNEI. For the CDR3, the DNA is TGTGCCAGCAGTGTTGGACAGGGAGCTAACTATGGCTACACCTTC. Translated: CASSVGQGANYGYTF.

In regard to this clone: Other DNA sequences of this sample code for an identical CDR3. Here the CDR3 reads CASSYSEGGYGYTF. CDR3 nucleotide sequence: TGTGCCAGCAGTTACTCGGAAGGGGGCTATGGCTACACCTTC. V gene TRBV6-5 combines with J gene TRBJ1-2, with TRBD1 as a possible D gene (6 bases). Germline lookup yields CDR1 MNHEY and CDR2 SVGAGI. The V gene lost 0 bases and the J gene lost 4 bases, with 9 bases spanning the gap. The CDR3 runs to 14 residues.

This rearrangement joins TRBV5-1 to TRBJ2-3; TRBD2 agrees at 8 bases. This CDR3 has 15 residues. CDR1 is SGHRS and CDR2 is YFSETQ in the germline V gene. V dropped 3 bases and J dropped 0; count of bases not matched to a gene: 3. CDR3 nucleotide sequence: TGCGCCAGCAGCTCCCGGGGGGGGAGCACAGATACGCAGTATTTT. It is translated as CASSSRGGSTDTQYF. The variable domain in full, with the rest retrieved from reference TRBV5-1 and TRBJ2-3, is KAGVTQTPRYLIKTRGQQVTLSCSPISGHRSVSWYQQTPGQGLQFLFEYFSETQRNKGNFPGRFSGRQFSNSRSEMNVSTLELGDSALYLCASSSRGGSTDTQYFGPGTRLTVL.

This rearrangement joins TRBV4-2 to TRBJ2-2; 7 bases agree with TRBD2. Germline lookup yields CDR1 LGHNA and CDR2 YNFKEQ. V dropped 1 base and J dropped 0; count of bases not matched to a gene: 11. The CDR3 consists of 19 residues. In DNA form, the CDR3 reads TGTGCCAGCAGCCAAGCTGGCGGGGGTGGGCCAACGAACACCGGGGAGCTGTTTTTT. Its protein product is CASSQAGGGGPTNTGELFF.

This chain links TRBV29-1 with TRBJ1-2; tentative D call: TRBD1 (5 bases). Germline assignment: CDR1 SQVTM and CDR2 ANQGSEA. Trimming cost V 1 base and J 4 bases, with 10 bases left between them. The CDR3 has 13 residues. This CDR3 reads CSVEGGGTYGYTF. The DNA of the CDR3 is TGCAGCGTTGAAGGGGGGGGGACCTATGGCTACACCTTC.